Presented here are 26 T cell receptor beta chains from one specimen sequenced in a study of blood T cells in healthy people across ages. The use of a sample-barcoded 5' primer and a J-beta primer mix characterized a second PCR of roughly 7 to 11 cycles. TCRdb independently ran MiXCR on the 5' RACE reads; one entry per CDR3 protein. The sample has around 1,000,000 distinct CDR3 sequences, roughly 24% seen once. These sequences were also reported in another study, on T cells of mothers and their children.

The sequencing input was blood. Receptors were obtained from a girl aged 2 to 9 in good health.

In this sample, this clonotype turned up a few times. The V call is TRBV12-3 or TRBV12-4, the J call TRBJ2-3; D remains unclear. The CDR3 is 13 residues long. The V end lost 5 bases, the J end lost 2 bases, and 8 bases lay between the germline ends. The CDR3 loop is CASSTTNTDTQYF. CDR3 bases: TGTGCCAGCAGTACCACTAACACAGATACGCAGTATTTT.

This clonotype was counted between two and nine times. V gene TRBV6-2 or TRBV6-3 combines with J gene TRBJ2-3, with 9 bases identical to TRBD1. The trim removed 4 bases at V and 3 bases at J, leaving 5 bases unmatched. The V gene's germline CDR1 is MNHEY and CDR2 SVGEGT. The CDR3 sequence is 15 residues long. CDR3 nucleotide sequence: TGTGCCAGCAGTTGGACAGGGGAAACTACAGATACGCAGTATTTT. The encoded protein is CASSWTGETTDTQYF.

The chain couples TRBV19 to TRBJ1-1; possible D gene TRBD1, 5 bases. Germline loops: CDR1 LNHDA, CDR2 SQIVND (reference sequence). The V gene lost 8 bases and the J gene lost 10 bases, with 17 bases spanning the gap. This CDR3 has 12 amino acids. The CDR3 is CASYEEGLGAFF. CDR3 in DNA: TGTGCCAGTTATGAGGAGGGGCTAGGAGCTTTCTTT. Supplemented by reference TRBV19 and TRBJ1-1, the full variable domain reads DGGITQSPKYLFRKEGQNVTLSCEQNLNHDAMYWYRQDPGQGLRLIYYSQIVNDFQKGDIAEGYSVSREKKESFPLTVTSAQKNPTAFYLCASYEEGLGAFFGQGTRLTVV.

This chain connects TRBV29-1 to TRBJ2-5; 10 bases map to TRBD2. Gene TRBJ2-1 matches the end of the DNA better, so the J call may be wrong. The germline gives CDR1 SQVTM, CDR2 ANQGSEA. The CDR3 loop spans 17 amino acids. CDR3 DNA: TGCAGCGTCCTCACCCCTAAGCGGGGGGGAACCTACAATGAGCAGTTCTTC. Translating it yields CSVLTPKRGGTYNEQFF.

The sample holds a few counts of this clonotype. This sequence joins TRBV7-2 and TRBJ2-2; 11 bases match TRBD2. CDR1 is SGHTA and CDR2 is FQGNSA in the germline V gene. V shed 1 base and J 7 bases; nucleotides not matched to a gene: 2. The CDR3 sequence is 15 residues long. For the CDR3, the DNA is TGTGCCAGCAGCTTAGGACTAGCGGGGATCGGGGAGCTGTTTTTT. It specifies CASSLGLAGIGELFF.

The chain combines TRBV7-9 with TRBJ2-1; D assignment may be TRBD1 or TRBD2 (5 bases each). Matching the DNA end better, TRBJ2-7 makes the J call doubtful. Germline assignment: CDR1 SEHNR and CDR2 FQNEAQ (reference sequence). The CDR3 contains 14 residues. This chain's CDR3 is CASSDFGTDYEQYF. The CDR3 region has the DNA TGTGCCAGCAGCGACTTCGGGACGGACTACGAGCAGTACTTC.

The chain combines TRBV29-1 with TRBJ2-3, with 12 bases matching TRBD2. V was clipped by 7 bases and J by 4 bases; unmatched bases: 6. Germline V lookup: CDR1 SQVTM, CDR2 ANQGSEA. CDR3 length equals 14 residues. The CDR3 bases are TGCAGCGCACCGACTAGCGGGAGTGCAGATACGCAGTATTTT. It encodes CSAPTSGSADTQYF.

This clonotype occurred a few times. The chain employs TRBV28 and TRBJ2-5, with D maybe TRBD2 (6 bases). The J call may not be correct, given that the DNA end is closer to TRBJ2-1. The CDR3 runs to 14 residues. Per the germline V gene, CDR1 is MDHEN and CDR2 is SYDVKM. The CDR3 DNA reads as TGTGCCAGCAGTCCATGGAGGGAGGTTAATGAGCAGTTCTTC. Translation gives CASSPWREVNEQFF.

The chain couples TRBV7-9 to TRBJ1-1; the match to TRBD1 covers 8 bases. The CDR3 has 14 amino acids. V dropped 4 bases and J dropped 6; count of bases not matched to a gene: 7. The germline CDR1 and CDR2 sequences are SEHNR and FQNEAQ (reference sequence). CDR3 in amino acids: CASSSQGASSEAFF. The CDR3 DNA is TGTGCCAGCAGCTCCCAGGGGGCAAGCTCTGAAGCTTTCTTT.

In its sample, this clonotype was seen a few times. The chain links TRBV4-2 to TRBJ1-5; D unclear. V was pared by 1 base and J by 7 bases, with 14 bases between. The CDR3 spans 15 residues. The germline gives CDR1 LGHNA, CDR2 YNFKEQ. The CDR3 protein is CASSQGGTQRQPQHF. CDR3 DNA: TGTGCCAGCAGCCAAGGGGGAACACAGAGACAGCCCCAGCATTTT.

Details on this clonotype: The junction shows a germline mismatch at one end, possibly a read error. The CDR3 protein is CSARAIEPGNTIYF. CDR3 in DNA: TGCAGCGCTAGGGCGATTGAACCTGGAAACACCATATATTTT. This rearrangement joins TRBV20-1 to TRBJ1-3; D is ambiguous. Germline V CDR1 and CDR2: DFQATT, SNEGSKA (reference sequence). The CDR3 length is 14 residues.

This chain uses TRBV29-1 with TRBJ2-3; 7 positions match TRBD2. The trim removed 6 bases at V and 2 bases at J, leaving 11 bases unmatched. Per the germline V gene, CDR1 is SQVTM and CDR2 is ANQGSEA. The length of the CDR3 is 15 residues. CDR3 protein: CSVPASGLFTDTQYF. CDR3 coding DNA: TGCAGCGTGCCCGCTAGCGGACTCTTCACAGATACGCAGTATTTT.

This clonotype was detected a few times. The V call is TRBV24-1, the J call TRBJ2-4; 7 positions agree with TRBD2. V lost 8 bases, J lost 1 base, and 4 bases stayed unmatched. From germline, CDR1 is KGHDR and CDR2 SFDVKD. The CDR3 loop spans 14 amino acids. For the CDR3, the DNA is TGTGCCACCATGACCGGGGGGGCCAAAAACATTCAGTACTTC. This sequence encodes CATMTGGAKNIQYF.

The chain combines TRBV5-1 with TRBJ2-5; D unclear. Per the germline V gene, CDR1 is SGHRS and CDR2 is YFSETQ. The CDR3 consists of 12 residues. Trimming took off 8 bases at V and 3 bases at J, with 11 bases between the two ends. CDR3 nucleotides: TGCGCCAGTATCGCCCAGGAAGAGACCCAGTACTTC. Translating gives CASIAQEETQYF.

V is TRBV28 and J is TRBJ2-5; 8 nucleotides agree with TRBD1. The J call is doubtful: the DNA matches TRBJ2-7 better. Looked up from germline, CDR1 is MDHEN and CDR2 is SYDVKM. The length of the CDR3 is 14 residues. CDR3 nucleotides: TGTGCCAGCAGTTTAAACAGGGGGAAATACGAGCAGTACTTC. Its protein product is CASSLNRGKYEQYF.

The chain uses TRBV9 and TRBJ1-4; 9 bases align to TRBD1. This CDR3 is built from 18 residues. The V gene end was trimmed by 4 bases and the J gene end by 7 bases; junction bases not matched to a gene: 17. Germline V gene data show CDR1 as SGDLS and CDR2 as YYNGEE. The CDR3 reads CASSPSPGTGFVGEKLFF. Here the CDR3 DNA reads TGTGCCAGCAGCCCCAGTCCCGGGACAGGGTTCGTGGGTGAAAAACTGTTTTTT.

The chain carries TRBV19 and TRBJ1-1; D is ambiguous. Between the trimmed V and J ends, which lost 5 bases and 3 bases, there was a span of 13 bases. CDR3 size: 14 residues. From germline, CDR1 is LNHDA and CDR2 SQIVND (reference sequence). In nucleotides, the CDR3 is TGTGCCAGTAGTCTTGGACCATTTCACACTGAAGCTTTCTTT. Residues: CASSLGPFHTEAFF.

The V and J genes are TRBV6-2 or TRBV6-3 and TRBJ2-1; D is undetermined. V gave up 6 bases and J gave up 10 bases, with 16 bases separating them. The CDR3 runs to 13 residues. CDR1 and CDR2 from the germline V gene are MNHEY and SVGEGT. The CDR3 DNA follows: TGTGCCAGCAGGCCCTTAGACCCCACGGAGCAGTTCTTC. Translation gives CASRPLDPTEQFF.

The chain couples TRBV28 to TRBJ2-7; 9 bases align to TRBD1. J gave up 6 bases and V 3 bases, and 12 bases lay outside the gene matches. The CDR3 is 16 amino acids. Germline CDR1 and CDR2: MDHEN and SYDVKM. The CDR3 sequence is CASSFGTGREWVEQYF. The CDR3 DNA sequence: TGTGCCAGCAGTTTCGGGACAGGGAGGGAATGGGTCGAGCAGTACTTC. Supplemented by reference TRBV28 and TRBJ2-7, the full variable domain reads DVKVTQSSRYLVKRTGEKVFLECVQDMDHENMFWYRQDPGLGLRLIYFSYDVKMKEKGDIPEGYSVSREKKERFSLILESASTNQTSMYLCASSFGTGREWVEQYFGPGTRLTVT.

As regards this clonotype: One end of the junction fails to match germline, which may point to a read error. The CDR3 loop is CAGSARLAGGLNEQFF. As DNA, the CDR3 is TGTGCCGGCAGCGCACGACTAGCGGGAGGGCTGAATGAGCAGTTCTTC. The chain combines TRBV11-3 with TRBJ2-1, with TRBD2 matching over 14 bases. The CDR3 totals 16 residues. Germline CDR1 and CDR2: SGHNT and YENEEA.

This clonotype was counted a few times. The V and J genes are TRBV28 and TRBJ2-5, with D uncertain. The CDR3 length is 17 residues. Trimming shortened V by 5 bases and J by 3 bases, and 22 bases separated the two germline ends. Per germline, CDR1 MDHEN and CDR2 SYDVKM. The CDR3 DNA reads TGTGCCAGCAGTAGAATAGGGAACGGCCTCATTGAAGAGACCCAGTACTTC. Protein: CASSRIGNGLIEETQYF.

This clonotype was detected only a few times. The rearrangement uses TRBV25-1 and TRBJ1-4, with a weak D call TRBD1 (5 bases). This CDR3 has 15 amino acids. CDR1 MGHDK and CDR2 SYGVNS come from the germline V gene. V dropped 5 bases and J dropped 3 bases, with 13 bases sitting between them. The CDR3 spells CASSTYGTPNEKLFF. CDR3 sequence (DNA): TGTGCCAGCAGTACTTACGGGACGCCTAATGAAAAACTGTTTTTT.

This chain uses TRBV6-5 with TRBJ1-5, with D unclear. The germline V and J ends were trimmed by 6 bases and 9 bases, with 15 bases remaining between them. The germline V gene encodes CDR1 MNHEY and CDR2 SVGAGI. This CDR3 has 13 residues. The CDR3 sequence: CASRYGVSLPQHF. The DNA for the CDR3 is TGTGCCAGCAGGTACGGGGTTTCTTTGCCCCAGCATTTT.

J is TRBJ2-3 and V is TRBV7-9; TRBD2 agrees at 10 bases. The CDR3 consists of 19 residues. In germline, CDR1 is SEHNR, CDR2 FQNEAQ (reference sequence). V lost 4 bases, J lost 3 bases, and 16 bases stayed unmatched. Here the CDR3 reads CASSSLGLADPPLTDTQYF. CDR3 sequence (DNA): TGTGCCAGCAGCTCTCTCGGACTAGCGGATCCACCTTTAACAGATACGCAGTATTTT.

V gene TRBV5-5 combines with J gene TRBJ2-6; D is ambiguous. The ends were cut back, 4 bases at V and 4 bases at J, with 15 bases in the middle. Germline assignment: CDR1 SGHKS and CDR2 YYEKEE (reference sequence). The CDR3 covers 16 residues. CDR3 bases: TGTGCCAGCAGCCCCCTCCTTATCGGGGGGGCCAACGTCCTGACTTTC. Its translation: CASSPLLIGGANVLTF.

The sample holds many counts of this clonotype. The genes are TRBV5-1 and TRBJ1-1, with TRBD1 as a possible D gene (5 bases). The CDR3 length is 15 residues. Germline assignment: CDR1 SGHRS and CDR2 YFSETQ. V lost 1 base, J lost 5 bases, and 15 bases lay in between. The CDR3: CASSLSAGRNTEAFF. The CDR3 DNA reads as TGCGCCAGCAGCTTGAGCGCAGGGAGGAATACTGAAGCTTTCTTT.